This T cell receptor (beta chain) was sequenced in a study of siplizumab effects on memory and regulatory T cells. Whole-study findings and limits: The study found that mappable alloreactive CD4+ clones averaged around 68% Treg-derived with siplizumab and around 30% in controls.

Of note for this clone: Its target is not known.

Per individual sample, 100,000 or so TCR templates were assayed. Measured with immunoSEQ multiplex PCR; TCRdb has only the in-frame clones, and not every one. The sample carries roughly 11,000 clones, 45% to 50% recorded once. Coculture of mixed lymphocyte reaction cells was performed at 37°C for more than 5 days. Material for sequencing was CFSE-low (dividing) CD8+ T cells sorted from an allogeneic mixed lymphocyte reaction. This clonotype was obtained from a human donor in good health; the cells came from an allogeneic mixed lymphocyte reaction. Some clones in this sample may be carry-over from other donors' samples.

The CDR3 reads CASSLGGAEQYF. In nucleotides, the CDR3 is TGTGCCAGCAGCTTGGGGGGAGCGGAGCAGTACTTC. V usage is TRBV11-3 and J usage is TRBJ2-5, with a weak D call TRBD2 (6 bases). Germline CDR1 is SGHNT and CDR2 is YENEEA. V was shortened by 3 bases and J by 11 bases, with 13 bases between the two germline ends. CDR3 length equals 12 residues.